These T cell receptor beta chains were read from a single sample in a study of T cells in tuberculosis. Libraries were prepared by immunoSEQ multiplex PCR; TCRdb keeps only in-frame clonotypes and omits some of them. The sample shows about 49,000 clones, 90% to 95% of them seen only once. Sample: PBMCs, taken at tuberculosis diagnosis. The receptors come from an adult with tuberculosis. Both conserved end residues are part of each CDR3. The D gene is left open where the match is weak. Part of the rows lack a size; the others show once, few, many or a class for expanded clones.

D: TRBD2
size: .
J: TRBJ2-5
V: TRBV30
CDR3: CAWSALAVQYF
DNA: TGTGCCTGGAGTGCTCTAGCGGTCCAGTACTTC

D: TRBD1
size: .
J: TRBJ1-6
V: TRBV7-2
CDR3: CASSSQGGLLNNSPLHF
DNA: TGTGCCAGCAGCTCCCAGGGGGGCCTTCTTAATAATTCACCCCTCCACTTT

D: .
size: once
J: TRBJ2-1
V: TRBV7-2
CDR3: CASSLARGSYNEQFF
DNA: TGTGCCAGCAGCTTAGCGCGAGGGTCCTACAATGAGCAGTTCTTC

D: TRBD1
size: .
J: TRBJ2-7
V: TRBV27
CDR3: CASSSAWTGGAKYEQYF
DNA: TGTGCCAGCAGTTCCGCCTGGACAGGGGGCGCTAAGTACGAGCAGTACTTC

D: .
size: .
J: TRBJ2-5
V: TRBV4-1
CDR3: CASSQDLGGHSSETQYF
DNA: TGCGCCAGCAGCCAAGATTTGGGGGGTCACAGTTCCGAGACCCAGTACTTC

D: TRBD1
size: .
J: TRBJ1-3
V: TRBV9
CDR3: CASSPKTGGTNTIYF
DNA: TGTGCCAGCAGCCCCAAGACAGGGGGTACTAACACCATATATTTT

D: TRBD2
size: once
J: TRBJ2-3
V: TRBV7-7
CDR3: CASSASGGTDTQYF
DNA: TGTGCTAGCAGCGCTAGCGGTGGCACAGATACGCAGTATTTT

D: .
size: .
J: TRBJ1-5
V: TRBV7-2
CDR3: CASSPRRGDSNQPQHF
DNA: TGTGCCAGCAGCCCCCGTAGGGGTGATAGCAATCAGCCCCAGCATTTT

D: .
size: .
J: TRBJ2-7
V: TRBV28
CDR3: CASSSPSGEGSYEQYF
DNA: TGTGCCAGCAGTTCCCCATCAGGGGAGGGGTCCTACGAGCAGTACTTC

D: TRBD1
size: .
J: TRBJ2-1
V: TRBV19
CDR3: CASSQGVEEYNEQFF
DNA: TGTGCCAGTAGCCAGGGGGTAGAAGAATACAATGAGCAGTTCTTC

D: TRBD1
size: .
J: TRBJ2-7
V: TRBV6-1
CDR3: CASRETDRGPLYEQYF
DNA: TGTGCCAGCAGGGAAACAGACAGGGGGCCGCTTTACGAGCAGTACTTC

D: .
size: .
J: TRBJ1-2
V: TRBV27
CDR3: CASSLSGAYGYTF
DNA: TGTGCCAGCAGTTTATCAGGGGCCTATGGCTACACCTTC

D: .
size: .
J: TRBJ2-6
V: TRBV28
CDR3: CASSPRFSGANVLTF
DNA: TGTGCCAGCAGTCCCCGGTTCTCTGGGGCCAACGTCCTGACTTTC

D: .
size: .
J: TRBJ2-2
V: TRBV11-3
CDR3: CASSLDSMGQGFTGELFF
DNA: TGTGCCAGCAGCTTAGATTCAATGGGCCAGGGGTTCACCGGGGAGCTGTTTTTT

D: .
size: .
J: TRBJ1-1
V: TRBV29-1
CDR3: CSVVQMKPDTEAFF
DNA: TGCAGCGTTGTACAGATGAAACCCGACACTGAAGCTTTCTTT

D: TRBD2
size: .
J: TRBJ2-6
V: TRBV4-2
CDR3: CASSQEGLAVTSGANVLTF
DNA: TGTGCCAGCAGCCAAGAAGGACTAGCGGTGACTTCTGGGGCCAACGTCCTGACTTTC

D: .
size: .
J: TRBJ1-1
V: TRBV7-8
CDR3: CASSFRIGVNTEAFF
DNA: TGTGCCAGCAGCTTTCGGATAGGGGTGAACACTGAAGCTTTCTTT

D: TRBD2
size: once
J: TRBJ2-1
V: TRBV19
CDR3: CASSPRGGSYNEQFF
DNA: TGTGCCAGTAGTCCCCGGGGGGGCTCCTACAATGAGCAGTTCTTC

D: TRBD1
size: .
J: TRBJ1-1
V: TRBV6-1
CDR3: CAGRSGTVNTEAFF
DNA: TGTGCCGGAAGATCCGGGACAGTGAACACTGAAGCTTTCTTT

D: TRBD1
size: .
J: TRBJ1-1
V: TRBV4-1
CDR3: CASSPRDRRLMNTEAFF
DNA: TGCGCCAGCAGCCCCCGGGACAGGCGCCTTATGAACACTGAAGCTTTCTTT

D: .
size: .
J: TRBJ1-4
V: TRBV10-3
CDR3: CAISAGATNEKLFF
DNA: TGTGCCATCAGTGCGGGAGCAACTAATGAAAAACTGTTTTTT

D: .
size: .
J: TRBJ2-2
V: TRBV4-2
CDR3: CASSQHERTVTGELFF
DNA: TGTGCCAGCAGCCAACACGAACGGACAGTCACCGGGGAGCTGTTTTTT

D: TRBD1
size: .
J: TRBJ1-2
V: TRBV7-2
CDR3: CASSQDRGYGYTF
DNA: TGTGCCAGCAGCCAAGACAGGGGGTATGGCTACACCTTC

D: .
size: .
J: TRBJ2-7
V: TRBV5-1
CDR3: CASSRAYEQYF
DNA: TGCGCCAGCAGCCGCGCCTACGAGCAGTACTTC

D: .
size: .
J: TRBJ2-5
V: TRBV28
CDR3: CASSSSGGRETQYF
DNA: TGTGCCAGCAGTTCGAGTGGGGGGAGGGAGACCCAGTACTTC

D: TRBD1
size: .
J: TRBJ1-3
V: TRBV27
CDR3: CASSFTGGSGNTIYF
DNA: TGTGCCAGCAGTTTCACAGGGGGCTCTGGAAACACCATATATTTT

D: TRBD2
size: .
J: TRBJ2-5
V: TRBV7-8
CDR3: CASSPGTSWETQYF
DNA: TGTGCCAGCAGCCCCGGGACTAGTTGGGAGACCCAGTACTTC

D: .
size: .
J: TRBJ1-2
V: TRBV4-3
CDR3: CASSQDRNYGYTF
DNA: TGCGCCAGCAGCCAAGACAGGAACTATGGCTACACCTTC

D: .
size: .
J: TRBJ2-7
V: TRBV7-8
CDR3: CASSVSGSREQYF
DNA: TGTGCCAGCAGCGTCTCAGGGTCCCGCGAGCAGTACTTC

D: TRBD1
size: .
J: TRBJ1-5
V: TRBV6-5
CDR3: CASSLTGGNQPQHF
DNA: TGTGCCAGCAGCCTAACAGGGGGTAATCAGCCCCAGCATTTT

D: TRBD2
size: .
J: TRBJ2-1
V: TRBV9
CDR3: CASSLAGANNEQFF
DNA: TGTGCCAGCAGTTTAGCGGGAGCAAACAATGAGCAGTTCTTC

D: TRBD2
size: .
J: TRBJ2-3
V: TRBV28
CDR3: CASSDLAASTDTQYF
DNA: TGTGCCAGCAGTGACCTAGCGGCTAGCACAGATACGCAGTATTTT

D: .
size: .
J: TRBJ2-1
V: TRBV12-5
CDR3: CASGLLPGGSSYNEQFF
DNA: TGTGCTAGTGGTTTGTTACCAGGGGGGAGCTCCTACAATGAGCAGTTCTTC

D: TRBD1
size: .
J: TRBJ1-1
V: TRBV13
CDR3: CASSLVTGGGAEAFF
DNA: TGTGCCAGCAGCTTAGTGACAGGGGGCGGGGCTGAAGCTTTCTTT

D: TRBD2
size: .
J: TRBJ2-7
V: TRBV7-9
CDR3: CASSPQREVWGEQYF
DNA: TGTGCCAGCAGCCCCCAGCGGGAGGTTTGGGGTGAGCAGTACTTC

D: TRBD1
size: .
J: TRBJ1-4
V: TRBV28
CDR3: CASSRQGAREKLFF
DNA: TGTGCCAGCAGCCGACAGGGGGCTCGTGAAAAACTGTTTTTT

D: .
size: .
J: TRBJ2-7
V: TRBV19
CDR3: CASSGRPGPYEQYF
DNA: TGTGCCAGTAGCGGCCGTCCAGGCCCCTACGAGCAGTACTTC

D: .
size: .
J: TRBJ2-5
V: TRBV11-2
CDR3: CASSLGGSFQETQYF
DNA: TGTGCCAGCAGCTTAGGAGGCAGCTTCCAAGAGACCCAGTACTTC

D: .
size: .
J: TRBJ1-1
V: TRBV5-1
CDR3: CASSLGGGGTEAFF
DNA: TGCGCCAGCAGTTTAGGCGGGGGAGGAACTGAAGCTTTCTTT

D: TRBD1
size: .
J: TRBJ2-7
V: TRBV18
CDR3: CASSGTGGFEQYF
DNA: TGTGCCAGCTCGGGGACAGGGGGCTTCGAGCAGTACTTC